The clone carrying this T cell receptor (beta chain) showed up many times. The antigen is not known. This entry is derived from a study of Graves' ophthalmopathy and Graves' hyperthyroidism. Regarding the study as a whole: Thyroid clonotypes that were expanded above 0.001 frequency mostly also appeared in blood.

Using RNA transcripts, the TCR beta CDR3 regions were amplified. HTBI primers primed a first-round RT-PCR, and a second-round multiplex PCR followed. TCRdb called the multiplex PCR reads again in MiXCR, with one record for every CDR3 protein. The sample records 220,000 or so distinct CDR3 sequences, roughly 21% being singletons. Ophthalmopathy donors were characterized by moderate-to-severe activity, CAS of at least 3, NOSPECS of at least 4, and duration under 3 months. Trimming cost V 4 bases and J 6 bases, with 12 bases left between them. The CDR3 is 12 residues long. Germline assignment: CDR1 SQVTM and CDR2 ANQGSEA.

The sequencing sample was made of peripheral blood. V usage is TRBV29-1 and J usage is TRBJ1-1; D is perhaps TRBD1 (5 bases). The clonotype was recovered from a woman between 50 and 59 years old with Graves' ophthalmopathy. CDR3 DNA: TGCAGCGTTGGAAAAGGGACCCCTGAAGCTTTCTTT. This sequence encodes CSVGKGTPEAFF. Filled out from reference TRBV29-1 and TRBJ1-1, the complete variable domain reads SAVISQKPSRDICQRGTSLTIQCQVDSQVTMMFWYRQQPGQSLTLIATANQGSEATYESGFVIDKFPISRPNLTFSTLTVSNMSPEDSSIYLCSVGKGTPEAFFGQGTRLTVV.